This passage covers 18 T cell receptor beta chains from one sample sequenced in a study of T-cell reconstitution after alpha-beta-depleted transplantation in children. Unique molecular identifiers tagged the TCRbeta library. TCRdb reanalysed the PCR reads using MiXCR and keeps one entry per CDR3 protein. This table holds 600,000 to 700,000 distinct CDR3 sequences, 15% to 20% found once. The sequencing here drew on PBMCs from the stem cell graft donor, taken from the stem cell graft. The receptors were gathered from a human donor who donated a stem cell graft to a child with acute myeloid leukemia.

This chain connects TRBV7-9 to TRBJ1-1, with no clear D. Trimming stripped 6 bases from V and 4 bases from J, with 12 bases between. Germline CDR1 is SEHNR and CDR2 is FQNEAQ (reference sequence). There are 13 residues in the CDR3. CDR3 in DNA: TGTGCCAGCAGACCTACCCGCCCCACTGAAGCTTTCTTT. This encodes CASRPTRPTEAFF.

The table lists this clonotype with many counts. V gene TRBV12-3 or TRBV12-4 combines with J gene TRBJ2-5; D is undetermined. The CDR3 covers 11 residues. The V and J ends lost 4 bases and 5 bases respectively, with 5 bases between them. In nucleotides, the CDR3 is TGTGCCAGCAGTTATGCCGAGACCCAGTACTTC. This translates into CASSYAETQYF.

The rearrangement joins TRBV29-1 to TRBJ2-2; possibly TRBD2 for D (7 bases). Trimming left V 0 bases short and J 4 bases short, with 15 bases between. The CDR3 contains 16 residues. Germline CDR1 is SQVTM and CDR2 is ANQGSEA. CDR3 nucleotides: TGCAGCGTTGAAGAAGGGGGGGACCACATCACCGGGGAGCTGTTTTTT. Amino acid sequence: CSVEEGGDHITGELFF.

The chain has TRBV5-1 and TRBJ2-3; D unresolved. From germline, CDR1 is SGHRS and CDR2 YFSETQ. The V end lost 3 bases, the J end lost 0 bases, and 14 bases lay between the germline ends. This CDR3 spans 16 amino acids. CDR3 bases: TGCGCCAGCAGCTCAACGTCTGGGGTTAGCACAGATACGCAGTATTTT. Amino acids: CASSSTSGVSTDTQYF.

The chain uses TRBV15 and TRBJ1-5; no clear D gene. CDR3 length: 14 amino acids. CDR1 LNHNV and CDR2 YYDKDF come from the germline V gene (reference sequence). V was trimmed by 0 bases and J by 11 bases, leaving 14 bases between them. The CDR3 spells CATSRDKGIGAQHF. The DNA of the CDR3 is TGTGCCACCAGCAGAGATAAAGGGATCGGAGCCCAGCATTTT.

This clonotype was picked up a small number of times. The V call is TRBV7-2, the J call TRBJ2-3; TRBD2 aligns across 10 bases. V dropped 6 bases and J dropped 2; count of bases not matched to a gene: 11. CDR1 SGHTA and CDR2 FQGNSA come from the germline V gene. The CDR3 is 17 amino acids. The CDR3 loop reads CASSQQASGGATDTQYF. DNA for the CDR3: TGTGCCAGCAGTCAACAGGCTAGCGGGGGAGCCACAGATACGCAGTATTTT.

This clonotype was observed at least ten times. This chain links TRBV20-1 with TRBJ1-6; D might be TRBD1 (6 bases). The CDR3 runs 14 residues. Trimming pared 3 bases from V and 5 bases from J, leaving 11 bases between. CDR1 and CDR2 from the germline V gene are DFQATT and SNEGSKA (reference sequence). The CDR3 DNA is TGCAGTGCTAGCTCCGGACAGAATAATTCACCCCTCCACTTT. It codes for CSASSGQNNSPLHF.

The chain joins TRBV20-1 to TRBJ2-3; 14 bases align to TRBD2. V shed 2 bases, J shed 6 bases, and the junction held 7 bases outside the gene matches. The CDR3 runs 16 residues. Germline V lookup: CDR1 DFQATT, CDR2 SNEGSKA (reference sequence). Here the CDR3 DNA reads TGCAGTGCTAGACCCCGACTAGCGGGGGGGCGGGATACGCAGTATTTT. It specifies CSARPRLAGGRDTQYF.

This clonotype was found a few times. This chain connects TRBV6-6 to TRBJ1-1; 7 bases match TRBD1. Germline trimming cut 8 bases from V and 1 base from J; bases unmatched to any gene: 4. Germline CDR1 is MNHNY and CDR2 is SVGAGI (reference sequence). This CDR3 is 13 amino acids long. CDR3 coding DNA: TGTGCCAGCGGCGCAGGGGGGAACACTGAAGCTTTCTTT. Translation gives CASGAGGNTEAFF.

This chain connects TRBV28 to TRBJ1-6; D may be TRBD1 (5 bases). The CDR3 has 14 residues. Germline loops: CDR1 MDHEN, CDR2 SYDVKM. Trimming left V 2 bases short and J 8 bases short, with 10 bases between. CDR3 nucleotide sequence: TGTGCCAGCAGTTTAAGTTTCAGGGATTCACCCCTCCACTTT. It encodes CASSLSFRDSPLHF.

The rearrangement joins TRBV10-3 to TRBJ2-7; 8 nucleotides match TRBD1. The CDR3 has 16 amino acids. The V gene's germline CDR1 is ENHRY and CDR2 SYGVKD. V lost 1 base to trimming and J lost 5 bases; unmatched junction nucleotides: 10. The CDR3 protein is CAISEYDRGYLDEQYV. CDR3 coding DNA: TGTGCCATCAGTGAGTACGACAGGGGATATTTGGACGAGCAGTACGTC.

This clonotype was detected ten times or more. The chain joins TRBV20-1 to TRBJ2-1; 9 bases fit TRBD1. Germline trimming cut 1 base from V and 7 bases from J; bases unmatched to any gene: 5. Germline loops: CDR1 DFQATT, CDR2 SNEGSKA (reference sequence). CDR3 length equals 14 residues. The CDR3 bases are TGCAGTGCTAGAGGGGACAGGGCCTGGAATGAGCAGTTCTTC. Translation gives CSARGDRAWNEQFF.

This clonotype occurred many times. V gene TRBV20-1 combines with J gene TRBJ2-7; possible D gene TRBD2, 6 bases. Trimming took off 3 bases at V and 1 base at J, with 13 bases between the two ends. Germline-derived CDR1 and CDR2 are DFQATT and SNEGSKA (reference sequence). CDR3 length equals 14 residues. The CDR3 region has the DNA TGCAGTGCTAGGACTAGGTCCCCATCCTACGAGCAGTACTTC. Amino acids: CSARTRSPSYEQYF.

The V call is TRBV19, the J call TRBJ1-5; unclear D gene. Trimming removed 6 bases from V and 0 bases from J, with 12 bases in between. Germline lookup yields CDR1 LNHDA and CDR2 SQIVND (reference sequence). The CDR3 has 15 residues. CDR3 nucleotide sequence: TGTGCCAGTAGCTACAGCCCCTATAGCAATCAGCCCCAGCATTTT. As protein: CASSYSPYSNQPQHF.

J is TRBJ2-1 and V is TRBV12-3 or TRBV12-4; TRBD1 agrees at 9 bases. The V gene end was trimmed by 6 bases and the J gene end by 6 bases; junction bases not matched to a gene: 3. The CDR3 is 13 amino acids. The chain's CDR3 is CASRGTGSNEQFF. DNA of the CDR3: TGTGCCAGCAGGGGGACAGGGAGCAATGAGCAGTTCTTC.

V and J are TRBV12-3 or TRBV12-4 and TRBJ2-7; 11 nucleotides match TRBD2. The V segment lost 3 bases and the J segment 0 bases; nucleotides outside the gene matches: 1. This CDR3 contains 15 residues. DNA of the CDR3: TGTGCCAGCAGTTTGGGACTAGCGGTCTCCTACGAGCAGTACGTC. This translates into CASSLGLAVSYEQYV.

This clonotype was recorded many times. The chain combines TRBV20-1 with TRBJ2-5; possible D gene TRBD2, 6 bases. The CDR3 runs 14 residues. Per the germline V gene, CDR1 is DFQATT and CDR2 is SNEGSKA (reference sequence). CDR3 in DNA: TGCAGCCCACTTAGCCCCCGGGGGAAAGAGACCCAGTACTTC. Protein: CSPLSPRGKETQYF.

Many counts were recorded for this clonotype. For the CDR3, the DNA is TGTGCCAGCGGCCAGGGGATCATTGGAAACACCATATATTTT. Amino acid sequence: CASGQGIIGNTIYF. The V gene is TRBV12-3 or TRBV12-4, the J gene TRBJ1-3; the D gene is possibly TRBD1 (6 bases). Trimming stripped 8 bases from V and 3 bases from J, with 14 bases between. CDR3 length: 14 residues.